Sequencing of this T cell receptor beta chain was carried out in a study of cytomegalovirus exposure and HLA in healthy donors. The CDR3 loop spans 17 amino acids. With 6 bases clipped from V and 5 bases from J, the junction kept 15 bases outside the gene matches. CDR1 MDHEN and CDR2 SYDVKM come from the germline V gene. Data came from immunoSEQ multiplex PCR; TCRdb stores just in-frame clones and leaves some out. The profile shows 100,000 to 150,000 clones, around 86% of them singletons. The sample taken for sequencing was PBMCs. This clonotype was sampled from a young woman in good health and CMV-seronegative. The chain has TRBV28 and TRBJ2-7; TRBD2 matches 11 bases. CDR3 loop: CASSRARLAGTPHEQYF. The CDR3 DNA is TGTGCCAGCAGCCGAGCCCGACTAGCGGGAACCCCTCACGAGCAGTACTTC.